The TCR beta chain described here comes from a study of beta chain features in type 1 diabetes. By way of CD45RO/CCR7/CD25/CD127/CD95/CD27, the CD4+ regulatory, stem cell-like memory, central memory and naive cells were sorted. V dropped 1 base and J dropped 4 bases, with 11 bases sitting between them. CDR3 size: 15 residues. CDR1 and CDR2 from the germline V gene are SGHTA and FQGNSA. Investigators reverse transcribed all isolated RNA, so they sequenced expressed TCRB transcripts. Sequencing was performed with immunoSEQ multiplex PCR; in TCRdb, only in-frame clones are kept and a portion is missing. The table shows about 290,000 clones, with 8% occurring only once. A few counts support this clone.

The rearrangement uses TRBV7-2 and TRBJ1-5; D not resolved. The TCR originated in a woman aged 18-29 years in good health. The material sequenced was central memory CD4+ T cells from blood. The CDR3 loop is CASSLGDTRNQPQHF. The CDR3 bases are TGTGCCAGCAGCTTAGGTGACACACGGAATCAGCCCCAGCATTTT.